This T cell receptor beta chain was documented in a study of cytomegalovirus exposure and HLA in healthy donors. After removal of 6 bases from V and 6 bases from J, the junction contained 5 bases not matched to a gene. Germline V gene lookup returns CDR1 LNHDA and CDR2 SQIVND (reference sequence). This CDR3 is built from 13 residues. With 60 Vbeta and 13 Jbeta primers, the PCR was carried out. Measured with immunoSEQ multiplex PCR; TCRdb has only the in-frame clones, and not every one. This table holds 90,000 to 150,000 clones, about 72% found once. The origin of this receptor is a man in his fifties in good health and CMV-seropositive. The rearrangement links TRBV19 to TRBJ1-2; 9 bases fit TRBD1. Sequenced sample: PBMCs. The CDR3 coding sequence is TGTGCCAGTAGCCCGGGACAGGGCCATGGCTACACCTTC. It yields the protein CASSPGQGHGYTF.